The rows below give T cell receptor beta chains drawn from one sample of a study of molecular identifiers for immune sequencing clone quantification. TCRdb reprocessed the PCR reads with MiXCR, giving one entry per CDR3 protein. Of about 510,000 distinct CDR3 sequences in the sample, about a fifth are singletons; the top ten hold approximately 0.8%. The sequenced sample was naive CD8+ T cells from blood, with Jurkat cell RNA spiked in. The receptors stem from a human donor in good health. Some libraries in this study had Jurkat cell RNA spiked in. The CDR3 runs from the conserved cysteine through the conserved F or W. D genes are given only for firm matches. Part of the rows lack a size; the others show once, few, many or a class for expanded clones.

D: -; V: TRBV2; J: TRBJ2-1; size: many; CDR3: CASSGAASVINEQFF; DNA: TGTGCCAGCAGTGGGGCGGCTAGCGTTATTAATGAGCAGTTCTTC
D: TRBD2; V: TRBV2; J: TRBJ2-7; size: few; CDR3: CASREGLGADGQYF; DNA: TGTGCCAGCAGGGAGGGACTAGGCGCGGATGGGCAGTACTTC
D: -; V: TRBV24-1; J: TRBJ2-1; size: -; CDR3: CATSDSRQGGGEQFF; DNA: TGTGCCACCAGTGATTCAAGACAGGGCGGGGGCGAGCAGTTCTTC
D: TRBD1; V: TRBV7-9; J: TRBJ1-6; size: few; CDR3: CASSLSGRGRINSPLHF; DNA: TGTGCCAGCAGCTTATCTGGCAGGGGGCGCATTAATTCACCCCTCCACTTT
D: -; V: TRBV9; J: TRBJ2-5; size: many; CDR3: CASSLHSAETQYF; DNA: TGTGCCAGCAGCCTACATTCCGCGGAGACCCAGTACTTC
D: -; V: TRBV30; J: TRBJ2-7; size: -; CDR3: CAWSVRQGTYEQYF; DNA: TGTGCCTGGAGTGTTCGGCAGGGCACCTACGAGCAGTACTTC
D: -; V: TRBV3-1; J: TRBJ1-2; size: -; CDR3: CASSQDLGQAGFYGYTF; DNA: TGTGCCAGCAGCCAAGATTTAGGCCAGGCAGGATTCTATGGCTACACCTTC
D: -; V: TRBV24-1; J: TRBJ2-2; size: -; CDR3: CATRTSGGELFF; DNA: TGTGCCACCAGAACAAGCGGGGGGGAGCTGTTTTTT
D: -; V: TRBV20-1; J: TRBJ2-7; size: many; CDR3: CSARDLDEQYF; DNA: TGCAGTGCTAGAGATCTGGACGAGCAGTACTTC
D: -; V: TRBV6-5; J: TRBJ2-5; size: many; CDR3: CASSYSWGSQETQYF; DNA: TGTGCCAGCAGTTACTCTTGGGGGTCACAAGAGACCCAGTACTTC
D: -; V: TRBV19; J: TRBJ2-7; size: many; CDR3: CASSLGKRIDEQYF; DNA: TGTGCCAGTAGTCTCGGAAAGAGGATAGACGAGCAGTACTTC
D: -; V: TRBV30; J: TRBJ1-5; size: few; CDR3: CAWSVPQVGGYGNQPQHF; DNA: TGTGCCTGGAGTGTACCCCAGGTGGGGGGATACGGCAATCAGCCCCAGCATTTT
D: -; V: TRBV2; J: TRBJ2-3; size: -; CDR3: CASSQPRDGDTDTQYF; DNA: TGTGCCAGCAGCCAACCCCGAGACGGAGACACAGATACGCAGTATTTT
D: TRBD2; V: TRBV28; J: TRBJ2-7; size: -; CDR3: CASRTDGTSLGNSYEQYF; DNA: TGTGCCAGCAGGACCGATGGGACTAGCCTGGGTAACTCCTACGAGCAGTACTTC
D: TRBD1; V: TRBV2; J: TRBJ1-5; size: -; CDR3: CASSGTGDFVGMNQPQHF; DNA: TGTGCCAGCAGTGGTACAGGGGATTTCGTGGGGATGAATCAGCCCCAGCATTTT
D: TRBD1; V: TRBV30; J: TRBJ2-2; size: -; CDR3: CAWSGGTDPSGELFF; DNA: TGTGCCTGGAGTGGGGGGACAGATCCCTCCGGGGAGCTGTTTTTT
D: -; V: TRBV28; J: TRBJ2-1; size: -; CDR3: CASSPTLTGSYNEQFF; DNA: TGTGCCAGCAGCCCTACACTAACCGGCTCCTACAATGAGCAGTTCTTC
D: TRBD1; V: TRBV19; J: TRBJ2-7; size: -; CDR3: CASSIVGGKTYEQYF; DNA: TGTGCCAGTAGTATTGTAGGGGGCAAAACCTACGAGCAGTACTTC
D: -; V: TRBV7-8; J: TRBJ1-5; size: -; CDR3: CASSLWGATEMGVNQPQHF; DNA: TGTGCCAGCAGCTTATGGGGGGCCACGGAGATGGGCGTTAATCAGCCCCAGCATTTT
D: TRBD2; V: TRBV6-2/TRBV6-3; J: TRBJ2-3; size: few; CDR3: CASSITLAGTDTQYF; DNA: TGTGCCAGCAGCATTACTCTAGCGGGCACAGATACGCAGTATTTT
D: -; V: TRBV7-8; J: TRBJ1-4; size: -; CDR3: CASSSEGKLFF; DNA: TGTGCCAGCAGCTCCGAGGGAAAACTGTTTTTT
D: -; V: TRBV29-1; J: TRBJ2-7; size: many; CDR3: CSVETPGAYEQYF; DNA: TGCAGCGTTGAAACCCCTGGGGCCTACGAGCAGTACTTC
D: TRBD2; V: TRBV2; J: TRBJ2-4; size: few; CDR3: CASSEAGGGTKNIQYF; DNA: TGTGCCAGCAGTGAAGCGGGGGGGGGGACCAAAAACATTCAGTACTTC
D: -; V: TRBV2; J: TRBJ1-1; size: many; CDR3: CASSEGRGMNTEAFF; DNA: TGTGCCAGCAGCGAGGGACGTGGGATGAACACTGAAGCTTTCTTT
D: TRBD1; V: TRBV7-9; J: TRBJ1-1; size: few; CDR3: CASSLGFGTGPETEAFF; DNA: TGTGCCAGCAGCTTAGGTTTCGGGACAGGGCCGGAGACTGAAGCTTTCTTT
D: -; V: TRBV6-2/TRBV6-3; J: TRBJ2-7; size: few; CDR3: CASSYASQDEQYF; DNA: TGTGCCAGCAGTTACGCCAGTCAGGACGAGCAGTACTTC
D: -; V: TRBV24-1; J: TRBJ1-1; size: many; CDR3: CATARGLDTEAFF; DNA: TGTGCCACCGCAAGGGGATTAGACACTGAAGCTTTCTTT
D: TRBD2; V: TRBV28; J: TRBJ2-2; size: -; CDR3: CASSSSSGLGTGELFF; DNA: TGTGCCAGCAGTTCCTCTAGCGGGTTGGGGACCGGGGAGCTGTTTTTT
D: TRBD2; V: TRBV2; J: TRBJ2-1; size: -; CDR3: CASRFRLAGYNEQFF; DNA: TGTGCCAGCAGGTTTAGACTAGCGGGTTACAATGAGCAGTTCTTC
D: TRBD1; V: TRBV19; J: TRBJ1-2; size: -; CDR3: CASTQTGGLGYTF; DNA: TGTGCCAGTACCCAGACAGGGGGCCTGGGCTACACCTTC
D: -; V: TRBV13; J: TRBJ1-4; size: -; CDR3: CASTKDRTNERLFF; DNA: TGTGCCAGCACAAAGGACAGAACTAATGAAAGACTGTTTTTT
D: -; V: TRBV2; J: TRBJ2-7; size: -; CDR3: CASSVGHNPYEQYF; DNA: TGTGCCAGCAGTGTAGGGCATAACCCCTACGAGCAGTACTTC
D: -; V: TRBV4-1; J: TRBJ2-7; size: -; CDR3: CASSQVGSNEQYF; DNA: TGCGCCAGCAGCCAAGTGGGGTCAAACGAGCAGTACTTC
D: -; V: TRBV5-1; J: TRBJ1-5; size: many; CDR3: CASSPTGTVPPGLPHSNQPQHF; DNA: TGCGCCAGCAGCCCCACCGGGACCGTTCCACCCGGACTACCCCATAGCAATCAGCCCCAGCATTTT
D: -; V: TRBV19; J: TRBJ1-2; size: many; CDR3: CASSPINTNYGYTF; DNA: TGTGCCAGTAGCCCGATCAACACCAACTATGGCTACACCTTC
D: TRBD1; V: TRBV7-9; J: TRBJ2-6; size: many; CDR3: CAPGTDFSGANVLTF; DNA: TGTGCCCCCGGGACAGATTTCTCTGGGGCCAACGTCCTGACTTTC
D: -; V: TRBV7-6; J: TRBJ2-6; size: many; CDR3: CASSLVAGANVLTF; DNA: TGTGCCAGCAGCCTTGTCGCCGGGGCCAACGTCCTGACTTTC